Listed below are T cell receptor beta chains from one sample, sequenced in a study of shared clonotypes between healthy human individuals. Sequenced by immunoSEQ multiplex PCR; TCRdb stores in-frame clones only, minus some. The table shows about 2.2 million clones, with approximately 92% occurring only once. The source material was naive CD8+ T cells from PBMCs. These receptors were obtained from a man between 18 and 29 years old in good health. Some clones in this sample may be carry-over from other donors' samples. Each CDR3 is given with its conserved first and last residue. D genes are given only for firm matches. Clone size is shown for a subset of rows, as once, few, many or a class of expanded clone.

D gene	V gene	clone size	J gene	CDR3 protein	CDR3 DNA
.	TRBV28	.	TRBJ1-2	CASSLYQRQDHTF	TGTGCCAGCAGTTTATATCAGAGACAGGACCACACCTTC
.	TRBV23-1	.	TRBJ1-5	CASSQSEGPRPQHF	TGCGCCAGCAGTCAATCGGAAGGGCCGCGGCCCCAGCATTTT
.	TRBV19	.	TRBJ1-1	CASSIGDVNTEAFF	TGTGCCAGTAGTATTGGGGACGTGAACACTGAAGCTTTCTTT
.	TRBV5-8	.	TRBJ1-2	CASSSPGHRSGGYTF	TGTGCCAGCAGTTCACCGGGACATAGGTCAGGAGGCTACACCTTC
TRBD1	TRBV6-6	.	TRBJ2-4	CASIEGVGTGANIQYF	TGTGCCAGCATCGAGGGGGTGGGGACAGGGGCAAACATTCAGTACTTC
.	TRBV6-5	.	TRBJ2-7	CASSYRADSYEQYF	TGTGCCAGCAGTTACCGGGCGGACTCCTACGAGCAGTACTTC
.	TRBV10-3	few	TRBJ1-3	CAISDPLARGGNTIYF	TGTGCCATCAGTGACCCCCTCGCCCGTGGAGGAAACACCATATATTTT
TRBD2	TRBV7-2	.	TRBJ2-2	CASSLMGLAGGPGELFF	TGTGCCAGCAGCTTAATGGGACTAGCGGGAGGGCCCGGGGAGCTGTTTTTT
.	TRBV7-7	few	TRBJ1-1	CASSLSKNTEAFF	TGTGCCAGCAGCTTATCCAAGAACACTGAAGCTTTCTTT
.	TRBV27	.	TRBJ2-7	CASSFPERPQEQYF	TGTGCCAGCAGTTTCCCCGAGCGGCCCCAAGAGCAGTACTTC
.	TRBV4-2	.	TRBJ2-1	CASSLPGEGHGEQFF	TGTGCCAGCAGCCTCCCAGGGGAGGGCCACGGTGAGCAGTTCTTC
.	TRBV5-1	.	TRBJ2-5	CASSLRYPDTETQYF	TGCGCCAGCAGCTTAAGATACCCCGACACGGAGACCCAGTACTTC
TRBD2	TRBV7-2	.	TRBJ2-7	CASRDFSGGFYEQYF	TGTGCCAGCAGGGATTTTAGCGGGGGATTCTACGAGCAGTACTTC
TRBD2	TRBV4-3	.	TRBJ2-7	CASSQESGSWYEQYF	TGCGCCAGCAGCCAAGAAAGCGGGAGTTGGTACGAGCAGTACTTC
TRBD2	TRBV7-6	.	TRBJ2-3	CASSSLLAGVEDTQYF	TGTGCCAGCAGCTCACTTCTCGCGGGAGTTGAAGATACGCAGTATTTT
TRBD2	TRBV9	.	TRBJ2-7	CASSAKILAAHSYEQYF	TGTGCCAGCAGCGCCAAAATACTAGCGGCCCACTCCTACGAGCAGTACTTC
.	TRBV27	.	TRBJ2-3	CASSLSFLPNTDTQYF	TGTGCCAGCAGTTTATCGTTTCTTCCAAACACAGATACGCAGTATTTT
TRBD1	TRBV7-3	.	TRBJ2-2	CASSLSGTANTGELFF	TGTGCCAGCAGCTTAAGTGGGACAGCCAACACCGGGGAGCTGTTTTTT
TRBD2	TRBV4-1	.	TRBJ2-1	CASSHAGGYNEQFF	TGCGCCAGCAGCCACGCGGGAGGGTACAATGAGCAGTTCTTC
.	TRBV7-8	.	TRBJ2-5	CASSLIRERGETQYF	TGTGCCAGCAGCTTAATTCGGGAGAGGGGGGAGACCCAGTACTTC
.	TRBV9	once	TRBJ2-4	CASSVAPDSWENIQYF	TGTGCCAGCAGCGTAGCCCCGGACAGTTGGGAAAACATTCAGTACTTC
.	TRBV28	.	TRBJ2-1	CASDNRLGITYNEQFF	TGTGCCAGCGACAACCGGTTGGGAATTACCTACAATGAGCAGTTCTTC
TRBD2	TRBV4-3	.	TRBJ2-1	CASSQGVASGTKAYNEQFF	TGCGCCAGCAGCCAAGGGGTGGCTAGCGGGACCAAAGCCTACAATGAGCAGTTCTTC
.	TRBV7-9	.	TRBJ2-7	CASSGTLPYEQYF	TGTGCCAGCAGCGGGACGCTCCCCTACGAGCAGTACTTC
.	TRBV7-3	.	TRBJ2-3	CASSLRGSLPDTQYF	TGTGCCAGCAGCTTAAGGGGGTCTCTGCCAGATACGCAGTATTTT
.	TRBV2	.	TRBJ1-2	CASSDGRDGYGYTF	TGTGCCAGCAGCGACGGGAGAGATGGCTATGGCTACACCTTC
TRBD1	TRBV5-1	.	TRBJ2-7	CASSLLAGGNEQYF	TGCGCCAGCAGCTTGCTGGCAGGGGGCAACGAGCAGTACTTC
TRBD1	TRBV27	.	TRBJ2-7	CASSSDRGDEQYF	TGTGCCAGCAGCTCAGACAGGGGCGACGAGCAGTACTTC
.	TRBV9	once	TRBJ2-3	CASSVEEGDDTDTQYF	TGTGCCAGCAGCGTAGAAGAGGGGGATGACACAGATACGCAGTATTTT
.	TRBV6-4	.	TRBJ2-2	CASSEEGDTGELFF	TGTGCCAGCAGTGAGGAGGGAGACACCGGGGAGCTGTTTTTT
TRBD2	TRBV4-3	.	TRBJ2-7	CASSQGLAGEYEQYF	TGCGCCAGCAGCCAAGGACTAGCGGGAGAGTACGAGCAGTACTTC
.	TRBV4-1	few	TRBJ1-2	CASSPRGQYGYTF	TGCGCCAGCAGCCCCCGCGGTCAGTATGGCTACACCTTC
.	TRBV6-5	.	TRBJ2-5	CASSFGGRHQETQYF	TGTGCCAGCAGTTTTGGAGGGAGGCACCAAGAGACCCAGTACTTC
.	TRBV19	once	TRBJ1-1	CASSMSRDKAFF	TGTGCCAGTAGTATGTCTAGGGACAAAGCTTTCTTT
TRBD1	TRBV28	once	TRBJ1-2	CASSFGRGNDGYTF	TGTGCCAGCAGTTTCGGCAGGGGGAATGATGGCTACACCTTC
TRBD1	TRBV28	.	TRBJ1-1	CASSLDRDGTEAFF	TGTGCCAGCAGTTTGGACAGGGATGGGACTGAAGCTTTCTTT
TRBD1	TRBV6-5	once	TRBJ2-7	CASSYRNRGSEQYF	TGTGCCAGCAGTTATCGGAACAGGGGAAGCGAGCAGTACTTC
TRBD2	TRBV4-3	once	TRBJ2-5	CASSQGTSGSSGETQYF	TGCGCCAGCAGCCAAGGGACTAGCGGGAGCTCGGGAGAGACCCAGTACTTC
.	TRBV9	.	TRBJ1-4	CASRGRDEKLFF	TGTGCCAGCAGAGGGCGGGATGAAAAACTGTTTTTT
.	TRBV10-2	.	TRBJ2-7	CASSESGITYEQYF	TGCGCCAGCAGTGAGTCTGGTATTACCTACGAGCAGTACTTC
TRBD2	TRBV18	.	TRBJ2-3	CASSPPGLAGVLDTQYF	TGTGCCAGCTCACCACCTGGACTAGCGGGAGTTTTGGATACGCAGTATTTT
TRBD2	TRBV4-1	.	TRBJ2-7	CASSHTLAGSSYEQYF	TGCGCCAGCAGCCATACACTAGCGGGAAGCTCCTACGAGCAGTACTTC
.	TRBV7-9	.	TRBJ2-3	CASTQGTDTQYF	TGTGCCAGCACCCAGGGAACAGATACGCAGTATTTT